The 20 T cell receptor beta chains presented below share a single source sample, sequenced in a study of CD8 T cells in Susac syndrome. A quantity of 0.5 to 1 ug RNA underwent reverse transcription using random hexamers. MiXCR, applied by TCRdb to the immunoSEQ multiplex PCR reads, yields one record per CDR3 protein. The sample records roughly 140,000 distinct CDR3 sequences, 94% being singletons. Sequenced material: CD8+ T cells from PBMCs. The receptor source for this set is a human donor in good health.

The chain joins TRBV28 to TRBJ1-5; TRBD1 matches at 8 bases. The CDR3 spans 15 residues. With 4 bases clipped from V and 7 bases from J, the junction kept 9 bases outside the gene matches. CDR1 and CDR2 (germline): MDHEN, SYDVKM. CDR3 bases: TGTGCCAGCAGTTCCGGGACAGGAGGAGAACAGCCCCAGCATTTT. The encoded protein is CASSSGTGGEQPQHF.

In DNA form, the CDR3 reads TGTGCCAGCAGACCGACACTTTCCTACGAGCAGTACTTC. This encodes CASRPTLSYEQYF. V and J are TRBV27 and TRBJ2-7; D uncertain. From germline, CDR1 is MNHEY and CDR2 SMNVEV (reference sequence). CDR3 length: 13 residues. V was pared by 6 bases and J by 1 base, with 10 bases between.

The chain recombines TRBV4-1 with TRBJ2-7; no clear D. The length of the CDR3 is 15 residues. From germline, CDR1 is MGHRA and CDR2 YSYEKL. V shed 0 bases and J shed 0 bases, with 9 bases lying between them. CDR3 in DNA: TGCGCCAGCAGCCAAGAACTACATGTCTCCTACGAGCAGTACTTC. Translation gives CASSQELHVSYEQYF.

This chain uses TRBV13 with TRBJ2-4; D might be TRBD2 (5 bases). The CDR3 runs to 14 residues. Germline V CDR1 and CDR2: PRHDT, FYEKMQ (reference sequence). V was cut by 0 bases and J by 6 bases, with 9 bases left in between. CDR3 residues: CASSLGPEGNIQYF. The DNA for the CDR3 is TGTGCCAGCAGCTTAGGCCCCGAGGGAAACATTCAGTACTTC.

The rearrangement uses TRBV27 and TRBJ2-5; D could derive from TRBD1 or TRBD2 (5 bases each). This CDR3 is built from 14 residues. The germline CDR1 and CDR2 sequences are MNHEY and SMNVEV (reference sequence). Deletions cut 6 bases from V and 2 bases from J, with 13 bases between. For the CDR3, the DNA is TGTGCCAGCAGCCTGGGACCGGGACAAGAGACCCAGTACTTC. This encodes CASSLGPGQETQYF.

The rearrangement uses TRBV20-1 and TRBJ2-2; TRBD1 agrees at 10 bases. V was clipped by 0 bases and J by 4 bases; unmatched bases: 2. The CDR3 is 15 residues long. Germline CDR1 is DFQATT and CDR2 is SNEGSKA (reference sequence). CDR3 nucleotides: TGCAGTGCTAGAGAACGGGACAGGGGCACCGGGGAGCTGTTTTTT. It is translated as CSARERDRGTGELFF.

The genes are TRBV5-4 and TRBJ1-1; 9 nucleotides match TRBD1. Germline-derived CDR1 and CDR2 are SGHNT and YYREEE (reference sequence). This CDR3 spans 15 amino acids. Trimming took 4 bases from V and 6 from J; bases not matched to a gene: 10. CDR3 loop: CASSPGTGYPSEAFF. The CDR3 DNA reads TGTGCCAGCAGCCCCGGGACAGGGTATCCCTCTGAAGCTTTCTTT.

The CDR3 is CASSGERVWVQETQYF. Written as DNA, the CDR3 is TGTGCCAGCAGCGGGGAGCGGGTTTGGGTACAAGAGACCCAGTACTTC. The genes are TRBV5-6 and TRBJ2-5, with D possibly matching TRBD2 (6 bases). This CDR3 region has 16 residues. Germline V gene sequence: CDR1 SGHDT, CDR2 YYEEEE. Deletions cut 4 bases from V and 2 bases from J, with 18 bases between.

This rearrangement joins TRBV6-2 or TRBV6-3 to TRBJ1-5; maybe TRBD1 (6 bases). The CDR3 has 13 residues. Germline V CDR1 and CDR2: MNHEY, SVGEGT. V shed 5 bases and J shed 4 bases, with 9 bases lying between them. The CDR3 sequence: CASSQQGNQPQHF. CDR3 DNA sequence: TGTGCCAGCAGTCAACAGGGAAATCAGCCCCAGCATTTT.

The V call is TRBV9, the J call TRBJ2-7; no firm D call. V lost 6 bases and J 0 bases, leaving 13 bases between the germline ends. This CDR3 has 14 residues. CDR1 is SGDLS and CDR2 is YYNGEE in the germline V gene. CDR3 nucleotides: TGTGCCAGCAACCCCGATCCGGGCTCCTACGAGCAGTACTTC. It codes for CASNPDPGSYEQYF. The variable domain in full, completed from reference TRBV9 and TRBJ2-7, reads DSGVTQTPKHLITATGQRVTLRCSPRSGDLSVYWYQQSLDQGLQFLIQYYNGEERAKGNILERFSAQQFPDLHSELNLSSLELGDSALYFCASNPDPGSYEQYFGPGTRLTVT.

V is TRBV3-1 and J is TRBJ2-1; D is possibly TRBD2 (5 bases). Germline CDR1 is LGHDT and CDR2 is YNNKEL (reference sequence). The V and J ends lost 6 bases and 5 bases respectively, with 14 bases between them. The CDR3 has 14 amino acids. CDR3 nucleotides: TGTGCCAGCAGGGGTCTAGCAGGACACAATGAGCAGTTCTTC. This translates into CASRGLAGHNEQFF.

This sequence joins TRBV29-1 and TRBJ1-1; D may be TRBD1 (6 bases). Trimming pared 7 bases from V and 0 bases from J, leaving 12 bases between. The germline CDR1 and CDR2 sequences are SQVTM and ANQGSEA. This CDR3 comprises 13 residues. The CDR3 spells CSELGQMNTEAFF. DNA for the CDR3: TGCAGCGAATTAGGACAGATGAACACTGAAGCTTTCTTT.

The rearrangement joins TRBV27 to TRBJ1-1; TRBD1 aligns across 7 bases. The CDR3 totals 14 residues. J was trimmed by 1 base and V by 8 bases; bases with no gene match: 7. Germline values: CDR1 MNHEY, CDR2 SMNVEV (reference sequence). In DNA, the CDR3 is TGTGCCAGCGCGGCGGCAGGGGGGAACACTGAAGCTTTCTTT. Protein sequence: CASAAAGGNTEAFF.

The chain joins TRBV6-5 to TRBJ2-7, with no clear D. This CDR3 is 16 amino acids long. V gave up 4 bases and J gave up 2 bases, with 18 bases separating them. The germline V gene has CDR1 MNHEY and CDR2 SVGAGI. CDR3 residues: CASSWHYLRMPYEQYF. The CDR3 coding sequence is TGTGCCAGCAGTTGGCACTACCTCCGTATGCCCTACGAGCAGTACTTC.

CDR3 amino acids: CASSLGLRGGYNEQFF. The DNA of the CDR3 is TGTGCCAGCAGCTTAGGGTTGCGGGGGGGTTACAATGAGCAGTTCTTC. The V gene is TRBV7-9, the J gene TRBJ2-1; 9 bases are a match to TRBD2. J was trimmed by 4 bases and V by 1 base; bases with no gene match: 5. This CDR3 has 16 residues. Germline V CDR1 and CDR2: SEHNR, FQNEAQ (reference sequence).

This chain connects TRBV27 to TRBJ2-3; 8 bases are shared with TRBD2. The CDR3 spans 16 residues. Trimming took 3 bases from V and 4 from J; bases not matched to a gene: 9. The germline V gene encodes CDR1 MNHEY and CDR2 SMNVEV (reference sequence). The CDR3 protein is CASSFNLRGASDTQYF. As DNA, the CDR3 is TGTGCCAGCAGTTTTAATCTGCGGGGGGCCTCAGATACGCAGTATTTT.

The CDR3 DNA is TGTGCCAGCAGCGTAGATAATTGGTCGGAAGCTTTCTTT. This translates into CASSVDNWSEAFF. The rearrangement uses TRBV9 and TRBJ1-1; D not resolved. The CDR3 spans 13 residues. Germline V gene sequence: CDR1 SGDLS, CDR2 YYNGEE. V gave up 0 bases and J gave up 8 bases, with 11 bases separating them.

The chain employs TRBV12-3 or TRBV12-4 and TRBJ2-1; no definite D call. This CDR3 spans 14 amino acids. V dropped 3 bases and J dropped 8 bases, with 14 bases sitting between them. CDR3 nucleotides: TGTGCCAGCAGTTTCGGAGACCAGTACTATGAGCAGTTCTTC. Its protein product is CASSFGDQYYEQFF.

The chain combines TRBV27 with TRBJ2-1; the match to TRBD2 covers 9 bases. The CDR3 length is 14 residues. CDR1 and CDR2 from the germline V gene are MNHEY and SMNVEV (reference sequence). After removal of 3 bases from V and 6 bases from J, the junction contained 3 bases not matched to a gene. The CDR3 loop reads CASSFGGRVNEQFF. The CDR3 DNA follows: TGTGCCAGCAGTTTCGGCGGGAGGGTCAATGAGCAGTTCTTC.

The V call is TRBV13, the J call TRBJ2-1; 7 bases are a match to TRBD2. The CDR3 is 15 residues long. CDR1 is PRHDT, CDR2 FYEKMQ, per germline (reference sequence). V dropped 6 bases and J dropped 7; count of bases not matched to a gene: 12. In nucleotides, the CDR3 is TGTGCCAGCAGTCCCGGGACTACCACGTGGAATGAGCAGTTCTTC. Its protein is CASSPGTTTWNEQFF.